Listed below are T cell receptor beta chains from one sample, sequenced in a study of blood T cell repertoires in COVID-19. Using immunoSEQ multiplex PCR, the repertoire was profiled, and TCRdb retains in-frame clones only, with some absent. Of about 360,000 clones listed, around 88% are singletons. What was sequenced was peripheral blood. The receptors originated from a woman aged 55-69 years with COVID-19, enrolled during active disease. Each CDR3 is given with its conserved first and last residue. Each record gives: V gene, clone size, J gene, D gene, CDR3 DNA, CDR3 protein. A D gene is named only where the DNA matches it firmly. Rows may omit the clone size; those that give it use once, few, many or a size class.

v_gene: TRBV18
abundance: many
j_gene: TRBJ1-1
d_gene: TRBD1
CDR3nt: TGTGCCAGCTCACCACGAGGACAGGGCTCGAACACTGAAGCTTTCTTT
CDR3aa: CASSPRGQGSNTEAFF

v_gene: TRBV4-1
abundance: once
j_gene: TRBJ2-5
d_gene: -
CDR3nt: TGCGCCAGCAGCCAAGACCGGAACCAACTAGCCCCGTACTTC
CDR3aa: CASSQDRNQLAPYF

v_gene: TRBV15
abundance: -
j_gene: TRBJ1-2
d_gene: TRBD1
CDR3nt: TGTGCCACCAGCGCTACGGACAGGGGAAACTATGGCTACACCTTC
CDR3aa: CATSATDRGNYGYTF

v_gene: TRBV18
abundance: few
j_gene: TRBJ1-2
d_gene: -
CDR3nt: TGTGCCAGCTCACCGACAGGAGACCTCTATGGCTACACCTTC
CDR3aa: CASSPTGDLYGYTF

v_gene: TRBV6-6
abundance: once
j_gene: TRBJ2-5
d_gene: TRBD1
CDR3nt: TGTGCCAGCAGACAGGGGGGAGAGACCCAGTACTTC
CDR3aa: CASRQGGETQYF

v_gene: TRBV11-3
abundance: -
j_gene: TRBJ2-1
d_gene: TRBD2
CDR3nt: TGTGCCAGCAGCCCACTGGCGGGGGGCTTCTACAATGAGCAGTTCTTC
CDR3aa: CASSPLAGGFYNEQFF

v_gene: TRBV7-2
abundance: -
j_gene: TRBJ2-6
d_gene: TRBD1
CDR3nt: TGTGCCAGCCGCAGCAGGGGGTTAAGCTCTGGGGCCAACGTCCTGACTTTC
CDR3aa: CASRSRGLSSGANVLTF

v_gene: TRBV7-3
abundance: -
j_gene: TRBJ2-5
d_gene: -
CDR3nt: TGTGCCAGCAGCCATATTAGCTCTCGAGAGACCCAGTACTTC
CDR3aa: CASSHISSRETQYF

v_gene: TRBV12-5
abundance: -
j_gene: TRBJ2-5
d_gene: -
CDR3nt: TGTGCTAGTGCTTCGGGCACTGAGGGAAAGACCCAGTACTTC
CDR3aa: CASASGTEGKTQYF

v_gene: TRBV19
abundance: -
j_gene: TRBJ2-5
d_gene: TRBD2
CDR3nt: TGTGCCAGTAGATCCCGGGCGGGGGGGTTGGAGACCCAGTACTTC
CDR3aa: CASRSRAGGLETQYF

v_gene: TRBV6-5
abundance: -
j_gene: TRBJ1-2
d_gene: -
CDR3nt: TGTGCCAGCAGTCCGAACGGACAATATGGCTACACCTTC
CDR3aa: CASSPNGQYGYTF

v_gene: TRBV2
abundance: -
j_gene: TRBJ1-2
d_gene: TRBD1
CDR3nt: TGTGCCAGCAGGGGATTAGGACAGGGGGTTACTAACTATGGCTACACCTTC
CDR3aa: CASRGLGQGVTNYGYTF

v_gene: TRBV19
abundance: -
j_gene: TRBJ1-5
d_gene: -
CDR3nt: TGTGCCAGTAGTATATTCTCAGGGGGCAATCAGCCCCAGCATTTT
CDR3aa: CASSIFSGGNQPQHF

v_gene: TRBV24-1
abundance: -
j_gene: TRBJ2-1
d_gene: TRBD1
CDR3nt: TGTGCCACCAGTGACACGGACAGGGAGCAGTTCTTC
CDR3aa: CATSDTDREQFF

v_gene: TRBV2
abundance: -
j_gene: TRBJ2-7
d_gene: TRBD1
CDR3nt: TGTGCCAGCAGTGAAGGGGGGGACAGGGAAAGTTACGAGCAGTACTTC
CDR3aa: CASSEGGDRESYEQYF

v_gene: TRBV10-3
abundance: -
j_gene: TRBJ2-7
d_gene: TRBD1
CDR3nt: TGTGCCATCAGTGTTTTGGACAGGGACTCCTACGAGCAGTACTTC
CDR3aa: CAISVLDRDSYEQYF

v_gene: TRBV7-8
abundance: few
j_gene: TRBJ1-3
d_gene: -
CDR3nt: TGTGCCAGCAGCTTAGTCCCCGCCCAGGGAAACACCATATATTTT
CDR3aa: CASSLVPAQGNTIYF

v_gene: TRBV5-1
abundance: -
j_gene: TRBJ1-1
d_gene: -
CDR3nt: TGCGCCAGCAGCACTCTGACAGGAAACACTGAAGCTTTCTTT
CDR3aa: CASSTLTGNTEAFF

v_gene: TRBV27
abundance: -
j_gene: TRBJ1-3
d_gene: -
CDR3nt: TGTGCCAGCAGACTCCAGGGCTCTGGAAACACCATATATTTT
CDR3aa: CASRLQGSGNTIYF

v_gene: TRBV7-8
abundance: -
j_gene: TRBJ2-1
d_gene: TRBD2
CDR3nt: TGTGCCAGCAGGGACACGGGGGGGCCGGTTTCTTACAATGAGCAGTTCTTC
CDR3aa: CASRDTGGPVSYNEQFF